This T cell receptor beta chain was recorded in a study of blood T cell repertoires in COVID-19. At the level of the study: PBMCs, B-cell-depleted T cells, or T cells provided the cDNA or gDNA that made up the material.

CDR1 is KGHSH and CDR2 is LQKENI in the germline V gene. Trimming left V 5 bases short and J 7 bases short, with 8 bases between. This CDR3 has 12 amino acids. The data were produced by immunoSEQ multiplex PCR, yet TCRdb's version contains in-frame clones alone and is incomplete. This sample yields approximately 210,000 clones, of which approximately 80% are seen a single time; nearly 20% belongs to the top ten. Sequences were obtained from peripheral blood. The clonotype comes from a man aged 25 to 40 with active or convalescent COVID-19. The chain has TRBV18 and TRBJ1-4; D not resolved. CDR3 region: CASSDMGEKLFF. As DNA, the CDR3 is TGTGCCAGCTCAGACATGGGTGAAAAACTGTTTTTT. Full variable domain (rest looked up from reference TRBV18 and TRBJ1-4): NAGVMQNPRHLVRRRGQEARLRCSPMKGHSHVYWYRQLPEEGLKFMVYLQKENIIDESGMPKERFSAEFPKEGPSILRIQQVVRGDSAAYFCASSDMGEKLFFGSGTQLSVL.